These 26 T cell receptor beta chains came from one sample sequenced in a study of identical twins. TCRdb re-called the 5' RACE reads through MiXCR, storing one row per CDR3 protein. This sample has about 700,000 distinct CDR3 sequences, with approximately 6% found just once. The sequenced sample consisted of naive T cells sorted from blood. Source of these receptors: a man aged 18 to 29 in good health.

This clonotype was seen many times. The V gene is TRBV29-1, the J gene TRBJ2-3, with D possibly being TRBD2 (6 bases). CDR1 is SQVTM, CDR2 ANQGSEA, per germline. The V and J ends lost 4 bases and 5 bases respectively, with 13 bases between them. The CDR3 consists of 13 residues. The CDR3 DNA reads as TGCAGCGTTGGGAGGGCCTCGGTAGATACGCAGTATTTT. Encoded protein: CSVGRASVDTQYF.

At least ten counts were recorded for this clonotype. The rearrangement joins TRBV6-5 to TRBJ2-1; 9 bases are a match to TRBD2. V shed 0 bases and J 9 bases; nucleotides not matched to a gene: 12. Germline CDR1 is MNHEY and CDR2 is SVGAGI. This CDR3 comprises 17 residues. The CDR3 DNA sequence: TGTGCCAGCAGTTACTCCCCCGGCGGGAGGGCCAGAGGTGAGCAGTTCTTC. Protein sequence: CASSYSPGGRARGEQFF.

The J gene is TRBJ2-3, the V gene TRBV5-1; D may correspond to TRBD1 or TRBD2 (5 bases each). Trimming stripped 5 bases from V and 3 bases from J, with 13 bases between. Germline V gives CDR1 SGHRS, CDR2 YFSETQ. The CDR3 covers 14 residues. Written as DNA, the CDR3 is TGCGCCAGCAGGAGGGACCGAGGTACAGATACGCAGTATTTT. This encodes CASRRDRGTDTQYF.

In this sample, this clonotype turned up many times. The V gene is TRBV14, the J gene TRBJ2-1; possible D gene TRBD2, 6 bases. V lost 2 bases, J lost 0 bases, and 11 bases lay in between. CDR1 and CDR2 (germline): SGHDN, FVKESK. This CDR3 is built from 16 residues. The chain's CDR3 is CASSQPEGSSYNEQFF. The DNA for the CDR3 is TGTGCCAGCAGCCAACCGGAGGGTAGCTCCTACAATGAGCAGTTCTTC.

This clonotype has just a few counts. This sequence joins TRBV20-1 and TRBJ2-2, with 7 bases lining up with TRBD1. This CDR3 has 14 amino acids. Germline CDR1 and CDR2: DFQATT and SNEGSKA (reference sequence). V gave up 3 bases and J gave up 0 bases; unmatched junction bases: 1. The chain's CDR3 is CSASRGTNTGELFF. CDR3 coding DNA: TGCAGTGCTAGCAGGGGGACGAACACCGGGGAGCTGTTTTTT.

This clonotype was observed a few times. The gene calls are TRBV30 and TRBJ2-3; D perhaps matches TRBD1 (5 bases). V was shortened by 1 base and J by 1 base, with 6 bases between the two germline ends. Germline assignment: CDR1 GTSNPN and CDR2 SVGIG (reference sequence). This CDR3 has 13 amino acids. The CDR3 is CAWSGGGTDTQYF. CDR3 nucleotide sequence: TGTGCCTGGAGTGGGGGCGGCACAGATACGCAGTATTTT. Based on the CDR3 plus reference TRBV30 and TRBJ2-3, the full variable domain is SQTIHQWPATLVQPVGSPLSLECTVEGTSNPNLYWYRQAAGRGLQLLFYSVGIGQISSEVPQNLSASRPQDRQFILSSKKLLLSDSGFYLCAWSGGGTDTQYFGPGTRLTVL.

This chain connects TRBV13 to TRBJ2-1; D gene ambiguous. CDR1 is PRHDT, CDR2 FYEKMQ, per germline (reference sequence). The CDR3 spans 15 residues. The ends were cut back, 5 bases at V and 0 bases at J, with 11 bases in the middle. The CDR3 region is CASSADPNSYNEQFF. The CDR3 DNA reads TGTGCCAGCAGCGCGGACCCAAACTCCTACAATGAGCAGTTCTTC.

The V gene is TRBV6-2 or TRBV6-3, the J gene TRBJ1-3, with a possible D match to TRBD1 (6 bases). Germline values: CDR1 MNHEY, CDR2 SVGEGT. This CDR3 is 14 amino acids long. V was shortened by 5 bases and J by 0 bases, with 8 bases between the two germline ends. Here the CDR3 reads CASSLGHSGNTIYF. The CDR3 DNA is TGTGCCAGCAGTCTGGGACACTCTGGAAACACCATATATTTT.

This clonotype showed up many times. The chain recombines TRBV27 with TRBJ2-1; possibly TRBD1 for D (6 bases). This CDR3 is built from 17 residues. CDR1 and CDR2 from the germline V gene are MNHEY and SMNVEV (reference sequence). V lost 0 bases, J lost 1 base, and 13 bases lay in between. CDR3 bases: TGTGCCAGCAGTTTATCGTTGGGGGCAGGGTCCTACAATGAGCAGTTCTTC. Translating gives CASSLSLGAGSYNEQFF.

This clonotype has ten or more counts. The CDR3 coding sequence is TGTGCCAGCAGGCCGGGCCGAAAAGAGACCCAGTACTTC. Amino acid sequence: CASRPGRKETQYF. The chain has TRBV12-3 or TRBV12-4 and TRBJ2-5, with D unclear. The CDR3 is made up of 13 amino acids. Trimming shortened V by 6 bases and J by 3 bases, and 11 bases separated the two germline ends.

This clonotype appeared a few times. The rearrangement joins TRBV5-1 to TRBJ2-1; possibly TRBD2 for D (5 bases). This CDR3 contains 13 residues. The V and J ends lost 0 bases and 8 bases respectively, with 9 bases between them. Germline-derived CDR1 and CDR2 are SGHRS and YFSETQ. The CDR3 DNA sequence: TGCGCCAGCAGCTTGGAATCGGGGTATGAGCAGTTCTTC. Translated: CASSLESGYEQFF.

This clonotype was found many times. V gene TRBV12-3 or TRBV12-4 combines with J gene TRBJ2-1; TRBD2 agrees at 8 bases. The trim removed 6 bases at V and 5 bases at J, leaving 9 bases unmatched. The CDR3 has 15 amino acids. CDR3 nucleotides: TGTGCCAGCAGGATACTAGCGGACAATAACAATGAGCAGTTCTTC. Translation: CASRILADNNNEQFF.

The table lists this clonotype with a few counts. The gene calls are TRBV18 and TRBJ2-7; D ambiguous. The CDR3 has 14 amino acids. Germline assignment: CDR1 KGHSH and CDR2 LQKENI. Trimming stripped 3 bases from V and 3 bases from J, with 12 bases between. This chain's CDR3 is CASSPGGKFYEQYF. The CDR3 nucleotides read TGTGCCAGCTCACCTGGCGGAAAGTTCTACGAGCAGTACTTC.

This clonotype has more than one count but fewer than ten. This rearrangement joins TRBV30 to TRBJ2-7; TRBD2 aligns across 8 bases. The CDR3 sequence is 16 residues long. Per germline, CDR1 GTSNPN and CDR2 SVGIG (reference sequence). V trimming: 2 bases; J trimming: 3 bases; junction bases outside the gene matches: 12. The CDR3 DNA sequence: TGTGCCTGGAGTCCACGTCGGAATAGCGGGGTCTACGAGCAGTACTTC. Encoded protein: CAWSPRRNSGVYEQYF.

The chain uses TRBV9 and TRBJ2-1, with TRBD2 matching over 9 bases. CDR3 length: 16 amino acids. The V gene end was trimmed by 3 bases and the J gene end by 5 bases; junction bases not matched to a gene: 9. CDR1 and CDR2 (germline): SGDLS, YYNGEE. CDR3 bases: TGTGCCAGCAGCGGGAAAACTAGCGGGCCTAACAATGAGCAGTTCTTC. Protein product: CASSGKTSGPNNEQFF. The complete variable domain, with remaining parts taken from reference TRBV9 and TRBJ2-1, reads DSGVTQTPKHLITATGQRVTLRCSPRSGDLSVYWYQQSLDQGLQFLIQYYNGEERAKGNILERFSAQQFPDLHSELNLSSLELGDSALYFCASSGKTSGPNNEQFFGPGTRLTVL.

This clonotype came up many times. V gene TRBV29-1 combines with J gene TRBJ2-7, with 12 bases aligning to TRBD2. CDR1 SQVTM and CDR2 ANQGSEA come from the germline V gene. The CDR3 extends over 14 amino acids. V lost 5 bases, J lost 6 bases, and 8 bases stayed unmatched. For the CDR3, the DNA is TGCAGCGTTTCGACTAGCGGGGGCATGGGCGAGCAGTACTTC. Translated: CSVSTSGGMGEQYF.

The chain uses TRBV29-1 and TRBJ1-1; possibly TRBD1 for D (5 bases). CDR1 and CDR2 from the germline V gene are SQVTM and ANQGSEA. The length of the CDR3 is 14 residues. V lost 4 bases and J lost 2, with 14 bases in between. The CDR3: CSVAPGTANTEAFF. For the CDR3, the DNA is TGCAGCGTTGCCCCCGGGACGGCTAACACTGAAGCTTTCTTT.

This clonotype was found many times. The gene calls are TRBV12-3 or TRBV12-4 and TRBJ2-1, with 10 bases matching TRBD2. Trimming removed 2 bases from V and 7 bases from J; junction bases left unmatched: 5. The CDR3 loop spans 15 amino acids. CDR3 sequence: CASSLRGLARNEQFF. Written as DNA, the CDR3 is TGTGCCAGCAGTTTAAGGGGACTAGCGAGGAATGAGCAGTTCTTC.

This clonotype has a count of ten or more. CDR3 nucleotides: TGTGCCAGCAGCAGACAGGGTATAGGGCCCCAGCATTTT. Its translation is CASSRQGIGPQHF. V is TRBV7-2 and J is TRBJ1-5, with TRBD1 matching 7 bases. Looked up from germline, CDR1 is SGHTA and CDR2 is FQGNSA. This CDR3 is built from 13 residues. V lost 5 bases to trimming and J lost 9 bases; unmatched junction nucleotides: 7.

Regarding this clonotype: A much larger clone lies one base from this, so it may be a read error. The conserved closing phenylalanine or tryptophan is absent in this CDR3, likely reflecting a read error. The chain employs TRBV12-3 or TRBV12-4 and TRBJ2-1, with TRBD2 matching 8 bases. This CDR3 is built from 14 residues. Losses at the gene ends were 1 base for V and 9 bases for J; bases not matched to a gene: 5. CDR3 loop: CASSLGTSWGEQFC. The CDR3 region has the DNA TGTGCCAGCAGTTTAGGGACTAGCTGGGGTGAGCAGTTCTGC.

This clonotype was seen at least ten times. The genes are TRBV12-3 or TRBV12-4 and TRBJ2-7, with a possible D match to TRBD2 (6 bases). CDR3 length equals 15 residues. Trimming cost V 3 bases and J 0 bases, with 12 bases left between them. For the CDR3, the DNA is TGTGCCAGCAGTTTTGCGGCGGGGATCTCCTACGAGCAGTACTTC. This codes for CASSFAAGISYEQYF.

This clonotype was recorded at least ten times. The rearrangement uses TRBV5-1 and TRBJ2-2, with a tentative D call TRBD2 (5 bases). The germline V gene encodes CDR1 SGHRS and CDR2 YFSETQ. The CDR3 length is 15 residues. Deletions cut 4 bases from V and 1 base from J, with 11 bases between. Here the CDR3 reads CASSRSDLNTGELFF. The DNA of the CDR3 is TGCGCCAGCAGCAGATCGGACTTGAACACCGGGGAGCTGTTTTTT.

The rearrangement uses TRBV4-3 and TRBJ2-1; 7 positions agree with TRBD2. Per germline, CDR1 LGHNA and CDR2 YSLEER. The CDR3 totals 16 residues. The ends lost 1 base at V and 6 bases at J; junction bases unmatched: 9. The CDR3, as DNA: TGCGCCAGCAGCCAAGGTATTGCGGGAGCTGGCAATGAGCAGTTCTTC. Protein product: CASSQGIAGAGNEQFF.

The rearrangement uses TRBV6-2 or TRBV6-3 and TRBJ1-1; D unclear. Trimming removed 3 bases from V and 6 bases from J, with 11 bases in between. This CDR3 is 13 amino acids long. Per the germline V gene, CDR1 is MNHEY and CDR2 is SVGEGT. This CDR3 is CASSYFGVAEAFF. DNA for the CDR3: TGTGCCAGCAGTTATTTCGGGGTCGCTGAAGCTTTCTTT.

This clonotype was found many times. The chain joins TRBV15 to TRBJ2-1; D unclear. The CDR3 extends over 13 amino acids. V was shortened by 6 bases and J by 12 bases, with 18 bases between the two germline ends. Germline assignment: CDR1 LNHNV and CDR2 YYDKDF (reference sequence). The CDR3 region is CATSTEPRALQFF. The CDR3 DNA reads TGTGCCACCAGTACCGAACCCCGGGCCCTGCAGTTCTTC. The whole variable domain, filled in from reference TRBV15 and TRBJ2-1, reads DAMVIQNPRYQVTQFGKPVTLSCSQTLNHNVMYWYQQKSSQAPKLLFHYYDKDFNNEADTPDNFQSRRPNTSFCFLDIRSPGLGDTAMYLCATSTEPRALQFFGPGTRLTVL.

J is TRBJ2-5 and V is TRBV12-3 or TRBV12-4; either TRBD1 or TRBD2 may fit D (5 bases each). Trimming pared 5 bases from V and 7 bases from J, leaving 17 bases between. This CDR3 comprises 14 residues. Written as DNA, the CDR3 is TGTGCCAGCAGTATAAGACAGCCTGAGGGGACCCAGTACTTC. It encodes CASSIRQPEGTQYF.